This T cell receptor (beta chain) was profiled in a study of control samples from healthy donors and cancer patients. Germline V gene data show CDR1 as SNHLY and CDR2 as FYNNEI. Trimming cost V 8 bases and J 5 bases, with 15 bases left between them. The CDR3 is made up of 13 amino acids. The table came from immunoSEQ multiplex PCR; TCRdb's copy has only in-frame clones and leaves some out. The table has about 130,000 clones, 85% to 95% seen once; the top ten hold roughly 8.7%. The sequence was collected from a man younger than 35 in good health. The sequenced material came from blood. This rearrangement joins TRBV2 to TRBJ1-2, with no clear D. CDR3 protein: CASHPPTDYGYTF. DNA for the CDR3: TGTGCCAGCCACCCACCGACGGATTATGGCTACACCTTC.